The 25 T cell receptor beta chains given below trace back to one sample, sequenced in a study of blood T cells in healthy people across ages (dated by TCRdb to between 2014 and 2017). Library prep was done by 5' RACE. TCRdb shows the sequencer as Illumina HiSeq 2500. A second PCR of about 6 to 11 cycles was performed with a sample-barcoded 5' primer and a J-beta primer mix. TCRdb reran the public reads through fastp at Q25 and MiXCR, keeping productive beta chains. Rows with one shared CDR3 protein collapse into an entry with the most common genes and DNA. The sample has about 780,000 distinct CDR3 sequences on record, around 50% of them singletons. The biggest ten clones account for less than 20% of the sample. What was sequenced was blood. The receptors come from a man older than 75 in good health.

At least ten counts were recorded for this clonotype. This chain connects TRBV4-3 to TRBJ2-7; perhaps D is TRBD1 or TRBD2 (5 bases each). Germline CDR1 LGHNA, CDR2 YSLEER. V was shortened by 3 bases and J by 6 bases, with 12 bases between the two germline ends. This CDR3 spans 13 amino acids. The CDR3 loop reads CASSQGRQSEQYF. The CDR3 bases are TGCGCCAGCAGCCAGGGGAGACAGAGCGAGCAGTACTTC.

This clonotype was observed a few times. The J gene is TRBJ2-3, the V gene TRBV11-3; the D is unclear. The CDR3 is made up of 14 amino acids. In germline, CDR1 is SGHNT, CDR2 YENEEA. V gave up 6 bases and J gave up 5 bases, with 15 bases separating them. DNA for the CDR3: TGTGCCAGCAGTCCGGCCCGTTTCAGAGATACGCAGTATTTT. Amino acids: CASSPARFRDTQYF.

This rearrangement joins TRBV29-1 to TRBJ2-1; 14 bases map to TRBD2. The CDR3 is 15 amino acids. J was trimmed by 12 bases and V by 0 bases; bases with no gene match: 7. The germline CDR1 and CDR2 sequences are SQVTM and ANQGSEA. The CDR3 sequence is CSVEEPGLAGEGQFF. The CDR3 DNA follows: TGCAGCGTTGAAGAACCGGGACTAGCGGGGGAAGGGCAGTTCTTC.

This clonotype was recorded once. The DNA of the CDR3 is TGTGCCAGCAGCTTGATTGGGTGGGGCAGCGTGTCTGGCTACACCTTC. Protein sequence: CASSLIGWGSVSGYTF. V gene TRBV5-4 combines with J gene TRBJ1-2, with D tentatively TRBD1 (5 bases). Trimming took 1 base from V and 7 from J, leaving 20 bases between them. The CDR3 has 16 residues. Per germline, CDR1 SGHNT and CDR2 YYREEE (reference sequence).

CDR3 DNA: TGTGCCAGCAGCACAACAGACAGGCTGCTTCCCAGGACCCAGTACTTC. This sequence encodes CASSTTDRLLPRTQYF. This chain uses TRBV6-2 or TRBV6-3 with TRBJ2-5; tentative D call: TRBD1 (6 bases). Trimming cost V 6 bases and J 7 bases, with 24 bases left between them. The CDR3 sequence is 16 residues long. Germline-derived CDR1 and CDR2 are MNHEY and SVGEGT.

This chain uses TRBV28 with TRBJ1-6, with D possibly TRBD1 on 6 matching bases. CDR3 length: 15 residues. The ends were cut back, 7 bases at V and 7 bases at J, with 17 bases in the middle. The germline V gene encodes CDR1 MDHEN and CDR2 SYDVKM. CDR3 nucleotides: TGTGCCAGCAACCATAGGAGGGGGGGGAATTCACCCCTCCACTTT. Encoded protein: CASNHRRGGNSPLHF.

The chain uses TRBV18 and TRBJ2-7; 7 nucleotides match TRBD1. CDR3 length equals 14 residues. Per the germline V gene, CDR1 is KGHSH and CDR2 is LQKENI. The V and J ends lost 7 bases and 0 bases, in that order; junction bases with no gene match: 6. The CDR3 DNA sequence: TGTGCCAGCTTAAAGACAGGGAGCTCCTACGAGCAGTACTTC. Translation: CASLKTGSSYEQYF.

CDR3 loop: CSAPGAGFTCEQYF. The CDR3 nucleotides are TGCAGTGCTCCAGGGGCAGGGTTTACCTGCGAGCAGTACTTC. The gene calls are TRBV20-1 and TRBJ2-7, with D tentatively TRBD1 (6 bases). V lost 5 bases and J lost 6, with 20 bases in between. Germline-derived CDR1 and CDR2 are DFQATT and SNEGSKA (reference sequence). There are 14 residues in the CDR3.

This clonotype was seen a few times. The chain couples TRBV5-1 to TRBJ2-7; TRBD1 matches at 11 bases. There are 15 residues in the CDR3. Trimming cost V 0 bases and J 2 bases; bases outside gene matches: 1. The germline V gene encodes CDR1 SGHRS and CDR2 YFSETQ. CDR3 coding DNA: TGCGCCAGCAGCTTGGAGGACAGGGGGCCCTACGAGCAGTACTTC. It specifies CASSLEDRGPYEQYF.

Comment on this clonotype: This may stem from a read error, because a much larger clone lies one nucleotide away. The CDR3 region has the DNA TGCAGCGTTGAACTTCCCCCCGTGAACAAAAACATTCAGTACTTC. It specifies CSVELPPVNKNIQYF. The rearrangement links TRBV29-1 to TRBJ2-4; D is unresolved. This CDR3 is 15 amino acids long. The V gene lost 2 bases and the J gene lost 3 bases, with 14 bases spanning the gap. Looked up from germline, CDR1 is SQVTM and CDR2 is ANQGSEA.

The chain joins TRBV7-2 to TRBJ2-1; TRBD2 matches at 10 bases. Germline V gene data show CDR1 as SGHTA and CDR2 as FQGNSA. This CDR3 spans 14 amino acids. Germline trimming cut 3 bases from V and 7 bases from J; bases unmatched to any gene: 3. Here the CDR3 reads CASSFSLAGNEQFF. The CDR3 DNA is TGTGCCAGCAGCTTCTCACTAGCGGGAAATGAGCAGTTCTTC.

This chain joins TRBV12-3 or TRBV12-4 and TRBJ1-6; D perhaps matches TRBD1 (5 bases). This CDR3 comprises 12 residues. Trimming pared 11 bases from V and 9 bases from J, leaving 14 bases between. CDR3 coding DNA: TGTGCCGCTCGGGCAGGGATTTCACCCCTCCACTTT. Encoded protein: CAARAGISPLHF.

V is TRBV5-6 and J is TRBJ2-4, with D perhaps matching TRBD1 (7 bases). CDR1 and CDR2 from the germline V gene are SGHDT and YYEEEE. V dropped 8 bases and J dropped 4 bases, with 22 bases sitting between them. The CDR3 runs to 16 residues. CDR3 sequence reads: CASNLQGGRLKNIQYF. The CDR3 DNA sequence: TGTGCCAGTAACCTCCAGGGGGGCCGCTTGAAAAACATTCAGTACTTC.

This clonotype showed up just once. The chain carries TRBV12-3 or TRBV12-4 and TRBJ2-1, with D tentatively TRBD1 or TRBD2 (5 bases each). The CDR3 totals 16 residues. V was cut by 6 bases and J by 8 bases, with 23 bases left in between. CDR3 sequence (DNA): TGTGCCAGCAGCCTATACCGAGGGTGGGGCGTCGATGAGCAGTTCTTC. Its translation: CASSLYRGWGVDEQFF.

This chain's CDR3 is CSAGVGGAGANVLTF. The CDR3 bases are TGCAGTGCTGGCGTGGGGGGAGCCGGGGCCAACGTCCTGACTTTC. The chain recombines TRBV20-1 with TRBJ2-6, with D possibly TRBD2 on 6 matching bases. Germline V gene sequence: CDR1 DFQATT, CDR2 SNEGSKA (reference sequence). CDR3 size: 15 residues. V lost 5 bases to trimming and J lost 4 bases, with 15 bases between them.

In this sample, this clonotype turned up once. The chain employs TRBV7-9 and TRBJ2-1, with D possibly being TRBD2 (6 bases). Trimming took 3 bases from V and 4 from J, leaving 13 bases between them. The CDR3 has 15 residues. Germline CDR1 and CDR2: SEHNR and FQNEAQ (reference sequence). The chain's CDR3 is CASSFSGVGYNEQFF. DNA of the CDR3: TGTGCCAGCAGCTTTTCGGGAGTCGGGTACAATGAGCAGTTCTTC.

This clonotype was seen many times. The chain combines TRBV6-2 or TRBV6-3 with TRBJ2-5; no clear D gene. The CDR3 covers 15 residues. V was pared by 7 bases and J by 5 bases, with 20 bases between. Germline-derived CDR1 and CDR2 are MNHEY and SVGEGT. The CDR3 DNA follows: TGTGCCAGCACCACGCCTAGGGTCCGCCGGGAGACCCAGTACTTC. Translated, it gives CASTTPRVRRETQYF.

The chain couples TRBV6-6 to TRBJ2-7; D may be TRBD1 (5 bases). V shed 2 bases and J shed 5 bases, with 10 bases lying between them. CDR1 is MNHNY, CDR2 SVGAGI, per germline (reference sequence). There are 13 residues in the CDR3. In DNA form, the CDR3 reads TGTGCCAGCAGTTACAAGTGGGGCCACGAGCAGTACTTC. Protein product: CASSYKWGHEQYF.

This clonotype was counted ten times or more. This rearrangement joins TRBV6-5 to TRBJ2-7; 7 nucleotides match TRBD2. This CDR3 has 14 residues. J lost 2 bases, V lost 6 bases, and 7 bases had no gene match. Looked up from germline, CDR1 is MNHEY and CDR2 is SVGAGI. The CDR3 reads CASRWGGSPYEQYF. For the CDR3, the DNA is TGTGCCAGCAGGTGGGGCGGGAGCCCCTACGAGCAGTACTTC.

The chain recombines TRBV7-2 with TRBJ2-3; the D gene is possibly TRBD1 (5 bases). This CDR3 is 15 amino acids long. CDR1 is SGHTA, CDR2 FQGNSA, per germline. The V and J ends lost 5 bases and 4 bases respectively, with 16 bases between them. For the CDR3, the DNA is TGTGCCAGCAGCCTTTCCCAGGGATTGGCAGATACGCAGTATTTT. Protein product: CASSLSQGLADTQYF.

The chain couples TRBV5-6 to TRBJ2-6; 11 nucleotides line up with TRBD1. Germline V gene sequence: CDR1 SGHDT, CDR2 YYEEEE. The CDR3 spans 18 residues. Trimming cost V 3 bases and J 3 bases; bases outside gene matches: 8. DNA of the CDR3: TGTGCCAGCAGCTCCGGACAGGGGGCGCTCCGTGGGGCCAACGTCCTGACTTTC. Translated, it gives CASSSGQGALRGANVLTF. Full variable domain (outside the CDR3, taken from reference TRBV5-6 and TRBJ2-6): DAGVTQSPTHLIKTRGQQVTLRCSPKSGHDTVSWYQQALGQGPQFIFQYYEEEERQRGNFPDRFSGHQFPNYSSELNVNALLLGDSALYLCASSSGQGALRGANVLTFGAGSRLTVL.

Only a few counts were recorded for this clonotype. The chain combines TRBV29-1 with TRBJ2-1, with TRBD1 as a possible D gene (5 bases). This CDR3 contains 12 residues. Deletions cut 4 bases from V and 7 bases from J, with 11 bases between. Germline assignment: CDR1 SQVTM and CDR2 ANQGSEA. CDR3 loop: CSVGGRWNEQFF. In nucleotides, the CDR3 is TGCAGCGTTGGGGGCCGGTGGAATGAGCAGTTCTTC.

V usage is TRBV6-5 and J usage is TRBJ1-1, with 10 bases identical to TRBD1. The ends lost 0 bases at V and 4 bases at J; junction bases unmatched: 5. This CDR3 has 16 amino acids. Germline V CDR1 and CDR2: MNHEY, SVGAGI. Here the CDR3 DNA reads TGTGCCAGCAGTTACTCTCCCGGGACAGGGGCCACTGAAGCTTTCTTT. Translating gives CASSYSPGTGATEAFF.

In its sample, this clonotype was seen many times. V and J are TRBV5-1 and TRBJ2-1; D uncertain. CDR3 length equals 14 residues. Per the germline V gene, CDR1 is SGHRS and CDR2 is YFSETQ. V dropped 5 bases and J dropped 5 bases, with 14 bases sitting between them. The CDR3 DNA reads as TGCGCCAGCAGGTACTCATCGACCGACAATGAGCAGTTCTTC. Amino acids: CASRYSSTDNEQFF.

This clonotype showed up just a few times. V gene TRBV29-1 combines with J gene TRBJ1-4; D is ambiguous. V was trimmed by 0 bases and J by 5 bases, leaving 7 bases between them. The CDR3 is made up of 13 amino acids. The germline CDR1 and CDR2 sequences are SQVTM and ANQGSEA. In DNA, the CDR3 is TGCAGCGTTGAAGATCCGGGAAATGAAAAACTGTTTTTT. Its protein product is CSVEDPGNEKLFF. Full variable domain (missing parts from reference TRBV29-1 and TRBJ1-4): SAVISQKPSRDICQRGTSLTIQCQVDSQVTMMFWYRQQPGQSLTLIATANQGSEATYESGFVIDKFPISRPNLTFSTLTVSNMSPEDSSIYLCSVEDPGNEKLFFGSGTQLSVL.